These 20 T cell receptor beta chains share one sample of origin, sequenced in a study of blood T cell repertoires in COVID-19. Measured with immunoSEQ multiplex PCR; TCRdb has only the in-frame clones, and not every one. Of 95,000 to 150,000 clones in the sample, over 65% were seen once. Sample: peripheral blood. Every receptor here comes from a human donor with acute or convalescent COVID-19. The donor label of this sample is uncertain.

This clone has just a few counts. The J gene is TRBJ2-1, the V gene TRBV24-1, with 9 bases aligning to TRBD1. Trimming at V came to 10 bases and at J to 7 bases, leaving 10 bases not matched to a gene. Germline CDR1 reads KGHDR; CDR2 reads SFDVKD. The CDR3 has 14 residues. The CDR3 spells CATGGTGSTNEQFF. In DNA, the CDR3 is TGTGCCACGGGAGGGACAGGGAGTACAAATGAGCAGTTCTTC.

The table lists this clone with a count of one. V gene TRBV6-5 combines with J gene TRBJ2-1, with D hard to call. V lost 8 bases, J lost 5 bases, and 4 bases lay in between. Germline assignment: CDR1 MNHEY and CDR2 SVGAGI. This CDR3 has 10 residues. This chain's CDR3 is CASGNNEQFF. CDR3 DNA sequence: TGTGCCAGCGGCAACAATGAGCAGTTCTTC.

This clone occurred once. This rearrangement joins TRBV2 to TRBJ2-3; the D gene is possibly TRBD2 (6 bases). Trimming stripped 5 bases from V and 7 bases from J, with 10 bases between. This CDR3 comprises 12 residues. The germline V gene encodes CDR1 SNHLY and CDR2 FYNNEI. The CDR3 DNA is TGTGCCAGCAGTTCCCGGGGGAATACGCAGTATTTT. Amino acids: CASSSRGNTQYF.

CDR3 residues: CASSPWDRGWNTGELFF. CDR3 coding DNA: TGTGCCAGCAGCCCCTGGGACAGGGGATGGAACACCGGGGAGCTGTTTTTT. This chain joins TRBV9 and TRBJ2-2; 10 bases line up with TRBD1. Germline trimming cut 4 bases from V and 1 base from J; bases unmatched to any gene: 7. The CDR3 is 17 amino acids. Germline lookup yields CDR1 SGDLS and CDR2 YYNGEE.

This clone has more than one count but fewer than ten. The rearrangement uses TRBV3-1 (or the pseudogene TRBV3-2) and TRBJ2-5; the D is unclear. This CDR3 spans 15 amino acids. V shed 1 base and J shed 7 bases, with 16 bases lying between them. CDR1 is LGHDT and CDR2 is YNNKEL in the germline V gene (reference sequence). Written as DNA, the CDR3 is TGTGCCAGCAGCCAAGGACGGCAGGTTTTTGGGACCCAGTACTTC. This sequence encodes CASSQGRQVFGTQYF.

This clone appeared a few times. The V call is TRBV7-9, the J call TRBJ2-6; a weak D match, TRBD2 (6 bases). V lost 6 bases, J lost 1 base, and 7 bases lay in between. This CDR3 is built from 14 residues. Germline V gene sequence: CDR1 SEHNR, CDR2 FQNEAQ (reference sequence). The CDR3 DNA reads TGTGCCAGCAGGGGGAGGTCTGGGGCCAACGTCCTGACTTTC. The encoded protein is CASRGRSGANVLTF.

The chain recombines TRBV30 with TRBJ2-5; 13 bases are shared with TRBD2. V was pared by 4 bases and J by 5 bases, with 22 bases of the junction left unmatched. There are 20 residues in the CDR3. In germline, CDR1 is GTSNPN, CDR2 SVGIG (reference sequence). In nucleotides, the CDR3 is TGTGCCTGGATTCGCGCCGGCCCCACCCCCGGACTAGCGGGGGTCGAGACCCAGTACTTC. Translation: CAWIRAGPTPGLAGVETQYF.

The chain links TRBV18 to TRBJ1-1, with 7 bases that match TRBD1. The CDR3 extends over 17 amino acids. The V gene end was trimmed by 3 bases and the J gene end by 4 bases; junction bases not matched to a gene: 14. Germline loops: CDR1 KGHSH, CDR2 LQKENI. This CDR3 reads CASSPGQVGAGGTEAFF. The DNA of the CDR3 is TGTGCCAGCTCACCTGGACAGGTAGGGGCAGGTGGCACTGAAGCTTTCTTT.

This clone was seen many times. The chain uses TRBV27 and TRBJ2-1; 12 bases line up with TRBD2. This CDR3 region has 14 residues. Germline V lookup: CDR1 MNHEY, CDR2 SMNVEV (reference sequence). After removal of 3 bases from V and 12 bases from J, the junction contained 6 bases not matched to a gene. The CDR3 DNA is TGTGCCAGCAGTTTCGGACTAGCGGGGTTTTGGCAGTTCTTC. Residues: CASSFGLAGFWQFF.

The V and J genes are TRBV7-2 and TRBJ2-2; 8 bases fit TRBD2. The J segment lost 4 bases and the V segment lost 5 bases, leaving 12 bases of the junction unmatched. Looked up from germline, CDR1 is SGHTA and CDR2 is FQGNSA. The CDR3 covers 17 residues. DNA of the CDR3: TGTGCCAGCAGCCCAGGCCCGGGGGGGCCGGTCACCGGGGAGCTGTTTTTT. It encodes CASSPGPGGPVTGELFF.

This clone was counted between two and nine times. The chain recombines TRBV4-1 with TRBJ1-4, with D maybe TRBD1 (5 bases). Germline CDR1 MGHRA, CDR2 YSYEKL. The CDR3 has 18 amino acids. Trimming took 4 bases from V and 3 from J, leaving 21 bases between them. CDR3 DNA sequence: TGCGCCAGCAGCCGCCGGGACTGGAAGATGGGTGCTAATGAAAAACTGTTTTTT. Translating gives CASSRRDWKMGANEKLFF.

The CDR3 DNA follows: TGTGCCAGTAGTCCTGGGGACAGACGCATTGTGGGCACTGAAGCTTTCTTT. Protein product: CASSPGDRRIVGTEAFF. The rearrangement joins TRBV19 to TRBJ1-1; 7 nucleotides align to TRBD1. This CDR3 is built from 17 residues. Germline trimming cut 5 bases from V and 4 bases from J; bases unmatched to any gene: 16. Germline V gene lookup returns CDR1 LNHDA and CDR2 SQIVND (reference sequence).

This chain links TRBV15 with TRBJ2-1; D may be TRBD2 (6 bases). CDR3 size: 13 residues. V was trimmed by 4 bases and J by 7 bases, leaving 11 bases between them. The germline CDR1 and CDR2 sequences are LNHNV and YYDKDF (reference sequence). The CDR3 DNA is TGTGCCACCAGCAAGGGAGGCGAGAATGAGCAGTTCTTC. This translates into CATSKGGENEQFF.

The chain employs TRBV4-1 and TRBJ1-4, with TRBD1 matching 8 bases. Germline loops: CDR1 MGHRA, CDR2 YSYEKL. The V and J ends lost 0 bases and 8 bases, in that order; junction bases with no gene match: 14. CDR3 size: 18 residues. Written as DNA, the CDR3 is TGCGCCAGCAGCCAAGAAGACAGGGGCACTGGGATAGAGGAAAAACTGTTTTTT. Encoded protein: CASSQEDRGTGIEEKLFF.

This chain links TRBV15 with TRBJ1-1, with D perhaps matching TRBD1 (5 bases). V dropped 3 bases and J dropped 0 bases, with 8 bases sitting between them. The CDR3 extends over 14 amino acids. CDR1 is LNHNV and CDR2 is YYDKDF in the germline V gene (reference sequence). The CDR3 DNA reads TGTGCCACCAGCAGGAGCAGGGTGAACACTGAAGCTTTCTTT. Protein: CATSRSRVNTEAFF.

As DNA, the CDR3 is TGTGCCAGCAGCTCCGGACCGGGGGACGAGCAGTACTTC. This translates into CASSSGPGDEQYF. The gene calls are TRBV7-3 and TRBJ2-7; possibly TRBD2 for D (6 bases). The CDR3 runs 13 residues. The V gene's germline CDR1 is SGHTA and CDR2 FQGTGA. V was pared by 4 bases and J by 5 bases, with 12 bases between.

The chain is built from TRBV28 and TRBJ1-2; 11 nucleotides line up with TRBD1. The CDR3 is 12 amino acids. CDR1 is MDHEN, CDR2 SYDVKM, per germline. Trimming cost V 10 bases and J 4 bases; bases outside gene matches: 2. The CDR3 is CAMGTGGYGYTF. DNA for the CDR3: TGTGCCATGGGGACAGGGGGCTATGGCTACACCTTC.

The V and J genes are TRBV7-9 and TRBJ2-3; D is perhaps TRBD2 (6 bases). Trimming shortened V by 4 bases and J by 8 bases, and 13 bases separated the two germline ends. The germline V gene encodes CDR1 SEHNR and CDR2 FQNEAQ (reference sequence). This CDR3 region has 13 residues. The CDR3 sequence: CASSSEGGGTQYF. CDR3 nucleotide sequence: TGTGCCAGCAGCTCGGAGGGTGGGGGTACGCAGTATTTT.

This clone has a count of ten or more. The CDR3 protein is CASSYFGGTGYGYTF. CDR3 nucleotide sequence: TGTGCCAGCAGTTACTTCGGTGGGACAGGCTATGGCTACACCTTC. The V and J genes are TRBV6-5 and TRBJ1-2, with 8 bases fitting TRBD1. The length of the CDR3 is 15 residues. With V trimmed by 1 base and J by 4 bases, 5 bases remained unmatched. From germline, CDR1 is MNHEY and CDR2 SVGAGI.

This clone was counted between two and nine times. The V call is TRBV12-3 or TRBV12-4, the J call TRBJ1-1; unclear D gene. The V end lost 4 bases, the J end lost 3 bases, and 9 bases lay between the germline ends. This CDR3 region has 13 residues. In DNA, the CDR3 is TGTGCCAGCAGTTACAATATGTACACTGAAGCTTTCTTT. This sequence encodes CASSYNMYTEAFF.